This passage covers 4 T cell receptor beta chains from one sample sequenced in a study of T-cell reconstitution after alpha-beta-depleted transplantation in children. Unique molecular identifiers were built into the TCRbeta library. TCRdb re-called the PCR reads with MiXCR, one entry per CDR3 protein. Among about a million distinct CDR3 sequences, about 29% were seen once, and the ten largest hold more than 25%. The sequences come from PBMCs, mostly from graft donor cells, collected 360 days after TCRalphabeta/CD19-depleted stem cell transplant. Source of these receptors: a boy younger than two who had a stem cell transplant for SCID, so the T cells may come from the graft donor.

The chain carries TRBV5-1 and TRBJ2-7, with 8 positions matching TRBD1. Per germline, CDR1 SGHRS and CDR2 YFSETQ. With 4 bases clipped from V and 5 bases from J, the junction kept 5 bases outside the gene matches. This CDR3 is built from 13 residues. Here the CDR3 DNA reads TGCGCCAGCAGCCCAGGGGGCTTGGACGAGCAGTACTTC. This sequence encodes CASSPGGLDEQYF.

The chain recombines TRBV11-2 with TRBJ2-1; no reliable D call. Germline CDR1 is SGHAT and CDR2 is FQNNGV. CDR3 length: 15 residues. V lost 2 bases and J 1 base, leaving 9 bases between the germline ends. CDR3 sequence (DNA): TGTGCCAGCAGCTTAACGTCTCCGTCCTACAATGAGCAGTTCTTC. It is translated as CASSLTSPSYNEQFF.

In its sample, this clonotype was seen a few times. This chain connects TRBV11-2 to TRBJ2-5; D remains unclear. Germline CDR1 reads SGHAT; CDR2 reads FQNNGV. The CDR3 has 15 amino acids. Trimming took off 0 bases at V and 4 bases at J, with 12 bases between the two ends. CDR3 sequence (DNA): TGTGCCAGCAGCTTAGACCCCCTTTTGCGAGAGACCCAGTACTTC. Protein product: CASSLDPLLRETQYF.

The CDR3 region has the DNA TGCGCCAGCAGCTTGGGGTCTACTTCCTACAATGAGCAGTTCTTC. Translation gives CASSLGSTSYNEQFF. V and J are TRBV5-1 and TRBJ2-1; unclear D gene. Germline lookup yields CDR1 SGHRS and CDR2 YFSETQ. The ends were cut back, 0 bases at V and 1 base at J, with 8 bases in the middle. This CDR3 comprises 15 residues.